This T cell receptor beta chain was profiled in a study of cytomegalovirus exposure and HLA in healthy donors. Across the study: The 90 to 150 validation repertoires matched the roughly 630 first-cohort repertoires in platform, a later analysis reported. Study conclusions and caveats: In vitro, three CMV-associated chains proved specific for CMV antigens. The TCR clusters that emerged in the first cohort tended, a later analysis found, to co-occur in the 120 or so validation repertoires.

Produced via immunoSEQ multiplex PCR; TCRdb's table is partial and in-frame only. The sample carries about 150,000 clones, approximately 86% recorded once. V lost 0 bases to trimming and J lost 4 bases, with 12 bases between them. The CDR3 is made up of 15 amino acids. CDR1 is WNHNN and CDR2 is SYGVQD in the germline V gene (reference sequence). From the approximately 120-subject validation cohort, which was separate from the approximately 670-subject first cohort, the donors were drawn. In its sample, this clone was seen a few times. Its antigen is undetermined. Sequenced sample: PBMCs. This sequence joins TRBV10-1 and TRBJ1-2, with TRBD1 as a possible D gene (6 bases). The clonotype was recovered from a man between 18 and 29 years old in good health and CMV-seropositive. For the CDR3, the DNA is TGCGCCAGCAGTGAGTCGGGGGGGCATGGCTATGGCTACACCTTC. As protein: CASSESGGHGYGYTF.